A selection of T cell receptor beta chains follows, all from one sample in a study of response to subunit inactivated influenza vaccine. TCRdb processed the RT-PCR reads anew with MiXCR; each CDR3 protein has one entry. The table has 300,000 to 350,000 distinct CDR3 sequences, 20% to 25% seen once. The material sequenced was PBMCs from blood, taken 21 months after vaccination. Source of these receptors: a man aged 45-69 years who received an inactivated influenza vaccine. CDR3s include the opening cysteine and the closing phenylalanine or tryptophan. Fields, in order: J gene, D gene, V gene, clone size, CDR3 protein, CDR3 DNA. The D gene is left open where the match is weak. Rows may omit the clone size; those that give it use once, few, many or a size class.

J gene: TRBJ1-6; D gene: .; V gene: TRBV4-2; clone size: .; CDR3 protein: CASSQESGGQYNSPLHF; CDR3 DNA: TGTGCCAGCAGCCAAGAGTCGGGGGGCCAATATAATTCACCCCTCCACTTT
J gene: TRBJ1-2; D gene: .; V gene: TRBV27; clone size: few; CDR3 protein: CASSFGGLDGYTF; CDR3 DNA: TGTGCCAGCAGTTTTGGGGGGCTCGATGGCTACACCTTC
J gene: TRBJ2-2; D gene: TRBD1; V gene: TRBV29-1; clone size: few; CDR3 protein: CSGRQGGYTGELFF; CDR3 DNA: TGCAGCGGCAGACAGGGTGGATACACCGGGGAGCTGTTTTTT
J gene: TRBJ1-1; D gene: TRBD1; V gene: TRBV7-2; clone size: few; CDR3 protein: CASSLTGNAEAFF; CDR3 DNA: TGTGCCAGCAGCTTGACAGGGAACGCTGAAGCTTTCTTT
J gene: TRBJ1-1; D gene: .; V gene: TRBV20-1; clone size: .; CDR3 protein: CSASSGSNTEAFF; CDR3 DNA: TGCAGTGCTAGTTCCGGGTCGAACACTGAAGCTTTCTTT
J gene: TRBJ1-5; D gene: .; V gene: TRBV2; clone size: .; CDR3 protein: CASSTRGRAWSQAQHF; CDR3 DNA: TGTGCCAGCAGCACCCGCGGCCGGGCCTGGAGTCAGGCCCAGCATTTT
J gene: TRBJ2-7; D gene: TRBD1; V gene: TRBV27; clone size: few; CDR3 protein: CASSPLGQVYEQYF; CDR3 DNA: TGTGCCAGCAGTCCGCTGGGACAGGTGTACGAACAGTACTTC
J gene: TRBJ1-1; D gene: .; V gene: TRBV25-1; clone size: .; CDR3 protein: CASSDPQSHWDTEAFF; CDR3 DNA: TGTGCCAGCAGTGACCCCCAGTCTCATTGGGACACTGAAGCTTTCTTT
J gene: TRBJ2-2; D gene: .; V gene: TRBV28; clone size: many; CDR3 protein: CASSLANTGELFF; CDR3 DNA: TGTGCCAGCAGTTTAGCGAACACCGGGGAGCTGTTTTTT
J gene: TRBJ1-6; D gene: .; V gene: TRBV7-2; clone size: few; CDR3 protein: CASSLVTGVNSPLHF; CDR3 DNA: TGTGCCAGCAGCTTAGTTACGGGGGTCAATTCACCCCTCCACTTT
J gene: TRBJ1-1; D gene: TRBD1; V gene: TRBV5-6; clone size: many; CDR3 protein: CASSLGGGTAFF; CDR3 DNA: TGTGCCAGCAGCTTAGGGGGCGGGACGGCTTTCTTT
J gene: TRBJ2-5; D gene: .; V gene: TRBV7-9; clone size: .; CDR3 protein: CASSPGRRGQETQYF; CDR3 DNA: TGTGCCAGCAGTCCCGGACGGCGGGGACAAGAGACCCAGTACTTC
J gene: TRBJ2-7; D gene: .; V gene: TRBV11-2; clone size: .; CDR3 protein: CASSFRASYEQYF; CDR3 DNA: TGTGCCAGCAGCTTCCGAGCCTCCTACGAGCAGTACTTC
J gene: TRBJ1-2; D gene: .; V gene: TRBV7-8; clone size: .; CDR3 protein: CASSPQGRGGYTF; CDR3 DNA: TGTGCCAGCAGCCCACAGGGAAGAGGTGGCTACACCTTC
J gene: TRBJ2-2; D gene: .; V gene: TRBV10-2; clone size: .; CDR3 protein: CASEAGTGELFF; CDR3 DNA: TGCGCCAGCGAAGCAGGCACCGGGGAGCTGTTTTTT
J gene: TRBJ2-7; D gene: .; V gene: TRBV10-3; clone size: few; CDR3 protein: CAINSGSYEQYF; CDR3 DNA: TGTGCCATCAATTCGGGGTCTTACGAGCAGTACTTC
J gene: TRBJ2-7; D gene: .; V gene: TRBV6-5; clone size: many; CDR3 protein: CASSYYRDFDYEQYF; CDR3 DNA: TGTGCCAGCAGTTACTACCGGGATTTCGACTACGAGCAGTACTTC
J gene: TRBJ1-1; D gene: .; V gene: TRBV5-6; clone size: .; CDR3 protein: CASSSTQGGGMNTEAFF; CDR3 DNA: TGTGCCAGCAGCTCAACACAAGGAGGGGGGATGAACACTGAAGCTTTCTTT
J gene: TRBJ2-1; D gene: .; V gene: TRBV13; clone size: few; CDR3 protein: CASSPKTVGQRYNEQFF; CDR3 DNA: TGTGCCAGCAGCCCAAAGACGGTGGGACAAAGATACAATGAGCAGTTCTTC
J gene: TRBJ2-1; D gene: .; V gene: TRBV6-2/TRBV6-3; clone size: few; CDR3 protein: CASSYFDEQFF; CDR3 DNA: TGTGCCAGCAGTTACTTCGATGAGCAGTTCTTC
J gene: TRBJ2-7; D gene: .; V gene: TRBV20-1; clone size: few; CDR3 protein: CSARDGRNEQYF; CDR3 DNA: TGCAGTGCTAGAGATGGGAGAAACGAGCAGTACTTC
J gene: TRBJ2-7; D gene: TRBD1; V gene: TRBV14; clone size: .; CDR3 protein: CASSQGWGQSYEQYF; CDR3 DNA: TGTGCCAGCAGCCAAGGCTGGGGACAGTCCTACGAGCAGTACTTC
J gene: TRBJ2-1; D gene: TRBD2; V gene: TRBV30; clone size: few; CDR3 protein: CAWKRASGRYKSYNEQFF; CDR3 DNA: TGTGCCTGGAAACGGGCTAGCGGGAGATACAAATCCTACAATGAGCAGTTCTTC
J gene: TRBJ2-5; D gene: TRBD2; V gene: TRBV5-1; clone size: .; CDR3 protein: CASSLGTSADQETQYF; CDR3 DNA: TGCGCCAGCAGCTTGGGGACTAGCGCCGACCAAGAGACCCAGTACTTC
J gene: TRBJ2-2; D gene: TRBD1; V gene: TRBV12-3/TRBV12-4; clone size: .; CDR3 protein: CASSLDRDYTGELFF; CDR3 DNA: TGTGCCAGCAGTTTGGACAGGGACTACACCGGGGAGCTGTTTTTT
J gene: TRBJ2-7; D gene: TRBD2; V gene: TRBV7-9; clone size: many; CDR3 protein: CASSLAGGYEQYF; CDR3 DNA: TGTGCCAGCAGTCTAGCGGGGGGCTACGAGCAGTACTTC
J gene: TRBJ2-7; D gene: .; V gene: TRBV14; clone size: .; CDR3 protein: CASSQFLRGEQYF; CDR3 DNA: TGTGCCAGCAGCCAATTTCTCAGAGGAGAGCAGTACTTC
J gene: TRBJ1-5; D gene: .; V gene: TRBV7-6; clone size: many; CDR3 protein: CASSLAADSNQPQHF; CDR3 DNA: TGTGCCAGCAGCTTAGCGGCCGATAGCAATCAGCCCCAGCATTTT
J gene: TRBJ2-5; D gene: TRBD1; V gene: TRBV2; clone size: .; CDR3 protein: CAGRTGQETQYF; CDR3 DNA: TGTGCCGGACGGACAGGACAAGAGACCCAGTACTTC
J gene: TRBJ2-2; D gene: .; V gene: TRBV24-1; clone size: .; CDR3 protein: CATSDLGGTGELFF; CDR3 DNA: TGTGCCACCAGTGATTTGGGCGGTACCGGGGAGCTGTTTTTT
J gene: TRBJ2-3; D gene: .; V gene: TRBV7-9; clone size: .; CDR3 protein: CASSFGADTDTQYF; CDR3 DNA: TGTGCCAGCAGCTTCGGGGCCGACACAGATACGCAGTATTTT
J gene: TRBJ1-6; D gene: TRBD1; V gene: TRBV5-1; clone size: .; CDR3 protein: CASSLEGPGGSPLHF; CDR3 DNA: TGCGCCAGCAGCCTCGAGGGCCCAGGGGGATCACCCCTCCACTTT
J gene: TRBJ2-2; D gene: TRBD1; V gene: TRBV12-3/TRBV12-4; clone size: few; CDR3 protein: CASRPGTANTGELFF; CDR3 DNA: TGTGCCAGCAGACCTGGGACAGCGAACACCGGGGAGCTGTTTTTT
J gene: TRBJ1-5; D gene: TRBD1; V gene: TRBV7-2; clone size: .; CDR3 protein: CASSLVDRGSQPQHF; CDR3 DNA: TGTGCCAGCAGCTTAGTCGACAGGGGAAGTCAGCCCCAGCATTTT
J gene: TRBJ2-7; D gene: .; V gene: TRBV6-1; clone size: many; CDR3 protein: CASRGIGDSIFYEQYF; CDR3 DNA: TGTGCCAGCCGGGGTATTGGGGACTCTATATTCTACGAGCAGTACTTC
J gene: TRBJ2-7; D gene: .; V gene: TRBV20-1; clone size: many; CDR3 protein: CSARVGWSPGGQNYEQYF; CDR3 DNA: TGCAGTGCTAGAGTAGGTTGGTCCCCTGGGGGTCAGAACTACGAGCAGTACTTC
J gene: TRBJ1-2; D gene: .; V gene: TRBV10-2; clone size: .; CDR3 protein: CASNPVREDYGYTF; CDR3 DNA: TGCGCCAGCAACCCGGTCAGGGAAGACTATGGCTACACCTTC
J gene: TRBJ1-5; D gene: .; V gene: TRBV20-1; clone size: many; CDR3 protein: CSARDLGGQPQHF; CDR3 DNA: TGCAGTGCTAGAGACCTTGGAGGACAGCCCCAGCATTTT
J gene: TRBJ1-4; D gene: .; V gene: TRBV7-9; clone size: few; CDR3 protein: CASSLDRTTNEKLFF; CDR3 DNA: TGTGCCAGCAGCTTAGACAGGACAACTAATGAAAAACTGTTTTTT
J gene: TRBJ1-2; D gene: TRBD1; V gene: TRBV20-1; clone size: many; CDR3 protein: CSARVLRDRGFNGYTF; CDR3 DNA: TGCAGTGCTAGAGTGTTAAGGGACAGGGGATTCAATGGCTACACCTTC
J gene: TRBJ2-1; D gene: .; V gene: TRBV7-2; clone size: few; CDR3 protein: CASSLVVGVYNEQFF; CDR3 DNA: TGTGCCAGCAGCTTAGTTGTAGGGGTCTACAATGAGCAGTTCTTC
J gene: TRBJ2-7; D gene: TRBD1; V gene: TRBV3-1; clone size: .; CDR3 protein: CASSQDIGGVYEQYF; CDR3 DNA: TGTGCCAGCAGCCAAGATATAGGGGGCGTTTACGAGCAGTACTTC
J gene: TRBJ1-1; D gene: .; V gene: TRBV27; clone size: many; CDR3 protein: CASSFFGRRNTEAFF; CDR3 DNA: TGTGCCAGCAGTTTTTTTGGCAGAAGAAACACTGAAGCTTTCTTT
J gene: TRBJ1-1; D gene: .; V gene: TRBV6-2/TRBV6-3; clone size: few; CDR3 protein: CASSDTTGMNTEAFF; CDR3 DNA: TGTGCCAGCAGCGATACGACTGGAATGAACACTGAAGCTTTCTTT
J gene: TRBJ1-2; D gene: .; V gene: TRBV6-6; clone size: medium-sized; CDR3 protein: CASSYGQNSYGYTF; CDR3 DNA: TGTGCCAGCAGTTACGGACAGAACAGTTATGGCTACACCTTC
J gene: TRBJ2-1; D gene: TRBD2; V gene: TRBV7-2; clone size: .; CDR3 protein: CASTRGGFTYNEQFF; CDR3 DNA: TGTGCCAGCACGCGCGGGGGGTTCACCTACAATGAGCAGTTCTTC
J gene: TRBJ2-6; D gene: TRBD1; V gene: TRBV5-1; clone size: once; CDR3 protein: CASSYFAGTGEANVLTF; CDR3 DNA: TGCGCCAGCAGCTATTTTGCCGGGACAGGGGAGGCCAACGTCCTGACTTTC
J gene: TRBJ1-6; D gene: .; V gene: TRBV4-3; clone size: many; CDR3 protein: CASSQAQMGNSPLHF; CDR3 DNA: TGCGCCAGCAGCCAAGCACAGATGGGTAATTCACCCCTCCACTTT
J gene: TRBJ2-3; D gene: .; V gene: TRBV20-1; clone size: .; CDR3 protein: CSAARTATSTDTQYF; CDR3 DNA: TGCAGTGCTGCTAGGACAGCAACCAGCACAGATACGCAGTATTTT
J gene: TRBJ1-1; D gene: .; V gene: TRBV6-5; clone size: .; CDR3 protein: CASSYWAEPGTEAFF; CDR3 DNA: TGTGCCAGCAGTTACTGGGCAGAACCAGGCACTGAAGCTTTCTTT